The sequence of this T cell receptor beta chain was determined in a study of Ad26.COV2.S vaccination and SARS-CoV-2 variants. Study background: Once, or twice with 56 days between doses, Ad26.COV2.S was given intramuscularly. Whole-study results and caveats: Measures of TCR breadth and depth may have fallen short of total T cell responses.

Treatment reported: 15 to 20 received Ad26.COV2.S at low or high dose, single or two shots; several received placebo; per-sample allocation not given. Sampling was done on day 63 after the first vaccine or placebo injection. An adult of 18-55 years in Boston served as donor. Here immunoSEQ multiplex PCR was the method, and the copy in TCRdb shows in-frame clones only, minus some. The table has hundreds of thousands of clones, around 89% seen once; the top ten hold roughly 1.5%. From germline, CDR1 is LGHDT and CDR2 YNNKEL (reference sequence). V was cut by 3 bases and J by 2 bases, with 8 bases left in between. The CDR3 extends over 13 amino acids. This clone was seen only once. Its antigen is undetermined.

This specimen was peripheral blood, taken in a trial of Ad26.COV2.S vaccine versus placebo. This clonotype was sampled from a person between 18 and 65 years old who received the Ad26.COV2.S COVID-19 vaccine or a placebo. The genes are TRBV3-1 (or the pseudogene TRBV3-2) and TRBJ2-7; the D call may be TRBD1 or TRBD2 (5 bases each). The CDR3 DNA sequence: TGTGCCAGCAGCCAGGGACGGACCTACGAGCAGTACTTC. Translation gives CASSQGRTYEQYF.